This paragraph covers one TCR beta chain sequence. Antigen: not known. The junction had 4 bases not matched to a gene; V was cut back by 2 bases and J by 0 bases. Germline CDR1 is SEHNR and CDR2 is FQNEAQ (reference sequence). This CDR3 has 15 residues. These data belong to a study of identical twins. Template switching added a universal primer site, and cDNA bore unique molecular identifiers. TCRdb re-derived calls from the 5' RACE reads in MiXCR, one entry per CDR3 protein. The sample includes 300,000 to 400,000 distinct CDR3 sequences, approximately 13% of them seen just once. Study findings and constraints: For zero-insertion analyses, partial confounding could come from invariant MAIT and iNKT cells. The study found weaker excess twin sharing in beta out-of-frame sequences.

The same data also went into a second study, on yellow fever vaccine responses in identical twins.

J is TRBJ2-7 and V is TRBV7-9; TRBD1 matches 7 bases. The receptor was derived from a woman younger than 35 in good health. Sample: CD8+ T cells sorted from blood. DNA for the CDR3: TGTGCCAGCAGCTTATCGGGACAGAACTCCTACGAGCAGTACTTC. It is translated as CASSLSGQNSYEQYF.